This T cell receptor (beta chain) was sequenced in a study of T cells in Graves' hyperthyroidism and ophthalmopathy. As for the study in general: Peripheral blood was drawn at first diagnosis, prior to all treatment.

Points from the study as a whole: Most clonotypes expanded in thyroid above 0.001 were likewise present in blood.

TCR beta CDR3 regions were amplified from RNA transcripts. The HTBI set primed first-round TCR CDR3 RT-PCR. TCRdb reanalysed the multiplex PCR reads using MiXCR and keeps one entry per CDR3 protein. The sample contains some 500,000 distinct CDR3 sequences, approximately 15% of which appear only once. This clonotype has a count of ten or more. Its antigen is unknown. Diagnoses used clinical symptoms, serum thyroxine and TRAb, thyroid ultrasound and orbital computed tomography. A 10 ml volume of fresh peripheral blood provided the PBMCs. Trimming took 2 bases from V and 5 from J; bases not matched to a gene: 5. The CDR3 length is 14 residues. Germline-derived CDR1 and CDR2 are SNHLY and FYNNEI.

The chain combines TRBV2 with TRBJ1-2, with 7 bases aligning to TRBD1. This TCR came from a woman between 18 and 29 years old with Graves' hyperthyroidism. Specimen: blood. The CDR3 coding sequence is TGTGCCAGCAGTGAACGACAGGGATGGTATGGCTACACCTTC. Translating it yields CASSERQGWYGYTF.